This T cell receptor beta chain was obtained from a study of molecular identifiers for immune sequencing clone quantification. The CDR3 loop spans 17 amino acids. Germline values: CDR1 LGHNA, CDR2 YSLEER. This clonotype was found a few times. A read error is possible here, since a much larger clone lies one base away. Previously reported methods and listed TCR primers produced the bulk TCR libraries. One entry per CDR3 protein results from TCRdb running MiXCR on the PCR reads. Among about 97,000 distinct CDR3 sequences listed, 20% to 25% were seen once. The TCR originated in a human donor in good health. Some libraries in this study had Jurkat cell RNA spiked in. The sample taken for sequencing was naive CD8+ T cells from blood, with Jurkat cell RNA spiked in. This sample's subset: FACS-sorted CD8+CD4-CCR7+CD45RA+ naive T cells. The chain links TRBV4-3 to TRBJ1-5; 7 nucleotides match TRBD1. The CDR3 DNA follows: TGCGCCAGCAGCCAAGATCGGCTCGGGACAGTTCGGCAGCCCCGGCATTTT. Protein product: CASSQDRLGTVRQPRHF.